The rows below give T cell receptor beta chains drawn from one sample of a study of cytomegalovirus exposure and HLA in healthy donors. Some clones are missing from TCRdb's copy, which holds only in-frame ones; the method was immunoSEQ multiplex PCR. This sample has roughly 140,000 clones; about four fifths occur once, and the top ten carry 4% to 4.5%. Material for sequencing was PBMCs. Source of these receptors: a woman in her 40s in good health and CMV-seropositive. CDR3s include the opening cysteine and the closing phenylalanine or tryptophan. Each record gives: V gene, D gene, CDR3 protein. A D gene is named only where the DNA matches it firmly.

V gene: TRBV28
D gene: NA
CDR3 protein: CASSYPGSTNEKLFF

V gene: TRBV5-1
D gene: NA
CDR3 protein: CASSLAGETQYF

V gene: TRBV7-8
D gene: NA
CDR3 protein: CASSSVGGESPLHF

V gene: TRBV6-6
D gene: NA
CDR3 protein: CASRYRPTNEKLFF

V gene: TRBV7-8
D gene: NA
CDR3 protein: CASSPFGGSSYNEQFF

V gene: TRBV5-4
D gene: NA
CDR3 protein: CASSLAVMATEAFF

V gene: TRBV7-8
D gene: TRBD1
CDR3 protein: CASSLETGRYEQYF

V gene: TRBV6-1
D gene: TRBD1
CDR3 protein: CASHRDRVLLEAFF

V gene: TRBV5-4
D gene: NA
CDR3 protein: CASSLGGTSTDTQYF

V gene: TRBV28
D gene: NA
CDR3 protein: CASRGQTLMGETQYF

V gene: TRBV30
D gene: TRBD2
CDR3 protein: CAWSGPRGLAGGPTISSYNEQFF

V gene: TRBV28
D gene: TRBD1
CDR3 protein: CASSPSMGQDSYEQYF

V gene: TRBV7-9
D gene: TRBD2
CDR3 protein: CASSRGLAGGPTNEQFF

V gene: TRBV28
D gene: NA
CDR3 protein: CASSVSRGGRSPLHF

V gene: TRBV27
D gene: NA
CDR3 protein: CASSSLRKQGHGANVLTF

V gene: TRBV7-6
D gene: NA
CDR3 protein: CASSLGQVNTEAFF

V gene: TRBV7-6
D gene: TRBD1
CDR3 protein: CASSPGTALSTDTQYF

V gene: TRBV5-1
D gene: NA
CDR3 protein: CASRRDRLSYNEQFF

V gene: TRBV7-2
D gene: NA
CDR3 protein: CASSSATGFYNEQFF

V gene: TRBV28
D gene: TRBD1
CDR3 protein: CASRQGTYGYTF

V gene: TRBV7-9
D gene: NA
CDR3 protein: CATRSGGSGNTIYF

V gene: TRBV6-6
D gene: NA
CDR3 protein: CASSYSTGLSNQPQHF

V gene: TRBV4-3
D gene: NA
CDR3 protein: CASSLSGEKLFF

V gene: TRBV5-1
D gene: NA
CDR3 protein: CASSLDSRYGYTF

V gene: TRBV4-1
D gene: TRBD2
CDR3 protein: CASGSGTSGLSETQYF

V gene: TRBV29-1
D gene: TRBD2
CDR3 protein: CSVEEPRGVNNEQFF

V gene: TRBV2
D gene: TRBD1
CDR3 protein: CASSERGDRVNEQYF

V gene: TRBV28
D gene: NA
CDR3 protein: CASSLMGLAKNIQYF

V gene: TRBV5-1
D gene: NA
CDR3 protein: CASSRDSQGSYEQYF

V gene: TRBV6-6
D gene: TRBD1
CDR3 protein: CASSYQDRDYEQYF

V gene: TRBV7-3
D gene: NA
CDR3 protein: CASSPRRQMNTEAFF

V gene: TRBV5-1
D gene: NA
CDR3 protein: CASSAEGRFTDTQYF

V gene: TRBV7-9
D gene: NA
CDR3 protein: CASSPTSFEAFF

V gene: TRBV7-6
D gene: TRBD2
CDR3 protein: CASSLGSGRALGETQYF

V gene: TRBV28
D gene: NA
CDR3 protein: CASSSTKMGYTF

V gene: TRBV5-6
D gene: NA
CDR3 protein: CASSEGVTPLHF

V gene: TRBV2
D gene: TRBD2
CDR3 protein: CASSELLIAGVAAEQFF

V gene: TRBV14
D gene: TRBD1
CDR3 protein: CASSQVRDRMLQETQYF

V gene: TRBV10-1
D gene: NA
CDR3 protein: CASSEQAVGNEQFF

V gene: TRBV6-6
D gene: NA
CDR3 protein: CASSYSENSGNTIYF

V gene: TRBV28
D gene: TRBD2
CDR3 protein: CASSRPSSGGLDTQYF

V gene: TRBV5-6
D gene: NA
CDR3 protein: CASNSLRTANTEAFF

V gene: TRBV11-2
D gene: NA
CDR3 protein: CASSVLSYEQYF

V gene: TRBV28
D gene: TRBD2
CDR3 protein: CASSLGSGMDTQYF

V gene: TRBV9
D gene: NA
CDR3 protein: CASSVAAGAYSGNTIYF

V gene: TRBV25-1
D gene: TRBD1
CDR3 protein: CASSDRGQEAEQFF

V gene: TRBV5-1
D gene: NA
CDR3 protein: CASSLGGTHSTDTQYF

V gene: TRBV10-1
D gene: TRBD2
CDR3 protein: CASSEGTSGDNEQFF

V gene: TRBV7-9
D gene: NA
CDR3 protein: CASSPPRGTDTQYF

V gene: TRBV27
D gene: NA
CDR3 protein: CASSSSGWGEQYF

V gene: TRBV5-6
D gene: NA
CDR3 protein: CASSLTVSYEQYF

V gene: TRBV4-3
D gene: TRBD1
CDR3 protein: CASSFRTGEAEQFF